This entry lists 26 T cell receptor beta chains sequenced from one sample in a study of beta chain features in type 1 diabetes. The entirety of the isolated RNA underwent reverse transcription, so expressed TCRB transcripts were sequenced. The method was immunoSEQ multiplex PCR; TCRdb's version includes in-frame clones alone and lacks a portion of them. The table records hundreds of thousands of clones, 15% to 20% of them present only once. Source material: naive CD4+ T cells from blood. These receptors all come from a woman aged 18-30 years in good health.

This clone was counted only a few times. V usage is TRBV18 and J usage is TRBJ2-7; TRBD2 agrees at 8 bases. This CDR3 is built from 15 residues. Germline V gene sequence: CDR1 KGHSH, CDR2 LQKENI. V shed 2 bases, J shed 4 bases, and the junction held 7 bases outside the gene matches. CDR3 DNA sequence: TGTGCCAGCTCACCATTCCGGACTAGCAATTACGAGCAGTACTTC. Its protein is CASSPFRTSNYEQYF. Full variable domain (remainder filled in from reference TRBV18 and TRBJ2-7): NAGVMQNPRHLVRRRGQEARLRCSPMKGHSHVYWYRQLPEEGLKFMVYLQKENIIDESGMPKERFSAEFPKEGPSILRIQQVVRGDSAAYFCASSPFRTSNYEQYFGPGTRLTVT.

V and J are TRBV19 and TRBJ2-1, with TRBD1 as a possible D gene (5 bases). With 7 bases removed from V and 3 bases from J, the gap between germline ends came to 10 bases. The V gene's germline CDR1 is LNHDA and CDR2 SQIVND (reference sequence). The CDR3 covers 13 residues. The CDR3 loop is CASKMQGYNEQFF. For the CDR3, the DNA is TGTGCCAGTAAAATGCAGGGCTACAATGAGCAGTTCTTC.

This clone occurred a few times. This chain links TRBV7-2 with TRBJ2-2, with D possibly matching TRBD1 (5 bases). Germline lookup yields CDR1 SGHTA and CDR2 FQGNSA. Trimming took off 5 bases at V and 6 bases at J, with 19 bases between the two ends. This CDR3 comprises 16 residues. As DNA, the CDR3 is TGTGCCAGCAGCCCCTTTGGGGCGGTCGGATCCGGGGAGCTGTTTTTT. Protein sequence: CASSPFGAVGSGELFF.

The chain recombines TRBV4-2 with TRBJ2-1; the D gene is possibly TRBD1 (5 bases). Germline CDR1 reads LGHNA; CDR2 reads YNFKEQ. The CDR3 loop spans 16 amino acids. Trimming pared 4 bases from V and 7 bases from J, leaving 20 bases between. CDR3 in DNA: TGTGCCAGCAGCCCCAAGGTCCAGGGCCATACAAATGAGCAGTTCTTC. It translates to CASSPKVQGHTNEQFF.

This clone has more than one count but fewer than ten. The V call is TRBV6-6, the J call TRBJ1-4; tentative D call: TRBD1 (5 bases). The germline CDR1 and CDR2 sequences are MNHNY and SVGAGI (reference sequence). Trimming stripped 2 bases from V and 3 bases from J, with 10 bases between. The CDR3 runs 15 residues. In DNA form, the CDR3 reads TGTGCCAGCAGTTACCCCAGGGTGGCTAATGAAAAACTGTTTTTT. Amino acid sequence: CASSYPRVANEKLFF.

This clone has more than one count but fewer than ten. The CDR3 DNA is TGTGCCAGCAGTACCACCGGGACAGGGTTAGATACGCAGTATTTT. Its protein product is CASSTTGTGLDTQYF. This chain uses TRBV2 with TRBJ2-3, with 9 bases fitting TRBD1. Germline V gene lookup returns CDR1 SNHLY and CDR2 FYNNEI. V was clipped by 5 bases and J by 5 bases; unmatched bases: 8. This CDR3 spans 15 amino acids.

The CDR3 here is CASSPNMWSTGELFF. As DNA, the CDR3 is TGTGCCAGCTCACCCAACATGTGGAGCACCGGGGAGCTGTTTTTT. The J gene is TRBJ2-2, the V gene TRBV18; no clear D gene. This CDR3 contains 15 residues. From germline, CDR1 is KGHSH and CDR2 LQKENI. The V gene lost 3 bases and the J gene lost 4 bases, with 12 bases spanning the gap.

The gene calls are TRBV29-1 and TRBJ2-1; 9 bases match TRBD2. Per the germline V gene, CDR1 is SQVTM and CDR2 is ANQGSEA. CDR3 length: 13 residues. V lost 6 bases, J lost 7 bases, and 7 bases stayed unmatched. The CDR3 protein is CSVRAGGGNEQFF. The CDR3 DNA reads as TGCAGCGTACGAGCGGGAGGTGGGAATGAGCAGTTCTTC.

This clone was seen a few times. CDR3 sequence reads: CSVYQGGETQYF. Here the CDR3 DNA reads TGCAGCGTTTATCAGGGTGGGGAGACCCAGTACTTC. The V gene is TRBV29-1, the J gene TRBJ2-5, with a possible D match to TRBD1 (5 bases). CDR1 and CDR2 (germline): SQVTM, ANQGSEA. CDR3 length equals 12 residues. Trimming removed 5 bases from V and 5 bases from J, with 12 bases in between.

Note on this clone: Other DNA sequences in the sample encode the same CDR3. The chain links TRBV25-1 to TRBJ2-1; 7 bases line up with TRBD1. This CDR3 region has 15 residues. The germline V gene has CDR1 MGHDK and CDR2 SYGVNS. V gave up 5 bases and J gave up 9 bases; unmatched junction bases: 13. The CDR3 reads CASSPVMTGWGEQFF. CDR3 sequence (DNA): TGTGCCAGCAGTCCAGTCATGACAGGGTGGGGTGAGCAGTTCTTC.

The chain links TRBV14 to TRBJ2-2; D perhaps matches TRBD1 (5 bases). The CDR3 is 16 amino acids. Germline V gene data show CDR1 as SGHDN and CDR2 as FVKESK. Deletions cut 1 base from V and 2 bases from J, with 11 bases between. CDR3 in amino acids: CASSQAPGYNTGELFF. The CDR3, as DNA: TGTGCCAGCAGCCAAGCCCCAGGGTACAACACCGGGGAGCTGTTTTTT.

This clone was seen more than once but under ten times. The chain joins TRBV28 to TRBJ2-1; 11 positions agree with TRBD2. Germline CDR1 MDHEN, CDR2 SYDVKM. The V gene end was trimmed by 4 bases and the J gene end by 7 bases; junction bases not matched to a gene: 9. The CDR3 is made up of 16 amino acids. The CDR3 here is CASSSLTSGKVNEQFF. The CDR3 DNA follows: TGTGCCAGCAGTTCACTGACTAGCGGGAAGGTAAATGAGCAGTTCTTC.

V is TRBV4-1 and J is TRBJ2-1; D ambiguous. Trimming left V 1 base short and J 2 bases short, with 9 bases between. CDR1 and CDR2 (germline): MGHRA, YSYEKL. CDR3 length: 15 amino acids. In DNA, the CDR3 is TGCGCCAGCAGCCAAGTCACGGGCACCTACAATGAGCAGTTCTTC. It specifies CASSQVTGTYNEQFF.

The table lists this clone with a few counts. CDR3 sequence (DNA): TGTGCCAGCAGTTCTGCTTCCCTGGGGGGGAAAAACATTCAGTACTTC. The encoded protein is CASSSASLGGKNIQYF. The J gene is TRBJ2-4, the V gene TRBV27, with 7 bases identical to TRBD2. The germline gives CDR1 MNHEY, CDR2 SMNVEV (reference sequence). This CDR3 is built from 16 residues. The junction had 10 bases not matched to a gene; V was cut back by 4 bases and J by 4 bases.

This clone was seen a handful of times. The rearrangement joins TRBV7-2 to TRBJ1-1, with D perhaps matching TRBD1 (5 bases). The CDR3 spans 15 residues. The V end was cut by 5 bases, the J end by 1 base, with 14 bases between. The germline V gene has CDR1 SGHTA and CDR2 FQGNSA. Written as DNA, the CDR3 is TGTGCCAGCAGCCCGATACCTCAGGGGAACACTGAAGCTTTCTTT. It codes for CASSPIPQGNTEAFF.

The rearrangement joins TRBV19 to TRBJ1-1, with 8 bases matching TRBD1. This CDR3 comprises 14 residues. Germline-derived CDR1 and CDR2 are LNHDA and SQIVND (reference sequence). The V and J ends lost 3 bases and 1 base, in that order; junction bases with no gene match: 1. The CDR3 bases are TGTGCCAGTAGTATCGACAGGGGGAACACTGAAGCTTTCTTT. This gives the protein CASSIDRGNTEAFF.

The chain combines TRBV7-2 with TRBJ2-7; 10 positions agree with TRBD2. The CDR3 runs 15 residues. CDR1 and CDR2 from the germline V gene are SGHTA and FQGNSA. The J segment lost 2 bases and the V segment lost 2 bases, leaving 3 bases of the junction unmatched. The CDR3 here is CASSLLAGAAYEQYF. CDR3 nucleotides: TGTGCCAGCAGCTTACTAGCGGGGGCTGCCTACGAGCAGTACTTC.

This clone has more than one count but fewer than ten. The same CDR3 also results from other DNA sequences found in this sample. V and J are TRBV29-1 and TRBJ1-1; weak D call: TRBD1 (6 bases). V lost 6 bases to trimming and J lost 0 bases, with 8 bases between them. CDR1 SQVTM and CDR2 ANQGSEA come from the germline V gene. The CDR3 has 12 residues. CDR3 bases: TGCAGCGTAGGACAGTTGAACACTGAAGCTTTCTTT. This encodes CSVGQLNTEAFF.

This clone has just a few counts. The CDR3 nucleotides are TGTGCCAGCAGCTTAGGCCCGGGAACAGCGGCCCAGCATTTT. Protein: CASSLGPGTAAQHF. The rearrangement uses TRBV7-9 and TRBJ1-5; no clear D. The ends were cut back, 1 base at V and 11 bases at J, with 15 bases in the middle. The CDR3 loop spans 14 amino acids. The V gene's germline CDR1 is SEHNR and CDR2 FQNEAQ (reference sequence). Variable domain in full (rest from reference TRBV7-9 and TRBJ1-5): DTGVSQNPRHKITKRGQNVTFRCDPISEHNRLYWYRQTLGQGPEFLTYFQNEAQLEKSRLLSDRFSAERPKGSFSTLEIQRTEQGDSAMYLCASSLGPGTAAQHFGDGTRLSIL.

The genes are TRBV18 and TRBJ2-3; 9 bases match TRBD2. The trim removed 3 bases at V and 1 base at J, leaving 8 bases unmatched. The CDR3 contains 17 residues. Germline CDR1 and CDR2: KGHSH and LQKENI. The CDR3 DNA sequence: TGTGCCAGCTCACCCATGGCTAGCGGGACTGGCACAGATACGCAGTATTTT. Protein sequence: CASSPMASGTGTDTQYF.

The CDR3 loop reads CASSLGSSGANVLTF. The DNA of the CDR3 is TGTGCCAGCAGCTTAGGAAGCTCTGGGGCCAACGTCCTGACTTTC. The J gene is TRBJ2-6, the V gene TRBV7-2; no clear D gene. Between the trimmed V and J ends, which lost 1 base and 0 bases, there was a span of 4 bases. The CDR3 has 15 residues. CDR1 and CDR2 (germline): SGHTA, FQGNSA.

This clone was counted between two and nine times. The rearrangement joins TRBV10-3 to TRBJ2-1; 7 bases align to TRBD2. Looked up from germline, CDR1 is ENHRY and CDR2 is SYGVKD. V was pared by 8 bases and J by 7 bases, with 8 bases of the junction left unmatched. The CDR3 extends over 13 amino acids. The CDR3 protein is CAIGPSGENEQFF. The CDR3 DNA reads TGTGCCATCGGGCCTAGCGGCGAAAATGAGCAGTTCTTC.

The chain recombines TRBV13 with TRBJ2-7, with TRBD2 as a possible D gene (5 bases). Trimming took off 1 base at V and 9 bases at J, with 13 bases between the two ends. Germline CDR1 reads PRHDT; CDR2 reads FYEKMQ (reference sequence). CDR3 length: 13 residues. The CDR3 spells CASSLVYAGVQYF. CDR3 bases: TGTGCCAGCAGCTTAGTTTACGCGGGTGTGCAGTACTTC.

V gene TRBV9 combines with J gene TRBJ2-7; D might be TRBD2 (5 bases). V gave up 5 bases and J gave up 4 bases, with 25 bases separating them. The CDR3 is made up of 17 amino acids. The V gene's germline CDR1 is SGDLS and CDR2 YYNGEE. The DNA of the CDR3 is TGTGCCAGCAGGGGTCTTAATTATGAGGTGCGCGGGTACGAGCAGTACTTC. Amino acids: CASRGLNYEVRGYEQYF.

This chain uses TRBV7-9 with TRBJ1-2, with D uncertain. V lost 4 bases and J lost 8, with 17 bases in between. CDR1 SEHNR and CDR2 FQNEAQ come from the germline V gene (reference sequence). The CDR3 is 14 residues long. This chain's CDR3 is CASSSKSGIGGYTF. As DNA, the CDR3 is TGTGCCAGCAGCTCTAAGTCAGGAATCGGAGGCTACACCTTC.

This chain connects TRBV6-1 to TRBJ1-1; TRBD1 is a possible D gene (5 bases). Trimming stripped 4 bases from V and 1 base from J, with 7 bases between. Germline lookup yields CDR1 MNHNS and CDR2 SASEGT. The CDR3 runs 13 residues. The CDR3 nucleotides read TGTGCCAGCAGTGCGCAGGGGAACACTGAAGCTTTCTTT. Its protein product is CASSAQGNTEAFF.